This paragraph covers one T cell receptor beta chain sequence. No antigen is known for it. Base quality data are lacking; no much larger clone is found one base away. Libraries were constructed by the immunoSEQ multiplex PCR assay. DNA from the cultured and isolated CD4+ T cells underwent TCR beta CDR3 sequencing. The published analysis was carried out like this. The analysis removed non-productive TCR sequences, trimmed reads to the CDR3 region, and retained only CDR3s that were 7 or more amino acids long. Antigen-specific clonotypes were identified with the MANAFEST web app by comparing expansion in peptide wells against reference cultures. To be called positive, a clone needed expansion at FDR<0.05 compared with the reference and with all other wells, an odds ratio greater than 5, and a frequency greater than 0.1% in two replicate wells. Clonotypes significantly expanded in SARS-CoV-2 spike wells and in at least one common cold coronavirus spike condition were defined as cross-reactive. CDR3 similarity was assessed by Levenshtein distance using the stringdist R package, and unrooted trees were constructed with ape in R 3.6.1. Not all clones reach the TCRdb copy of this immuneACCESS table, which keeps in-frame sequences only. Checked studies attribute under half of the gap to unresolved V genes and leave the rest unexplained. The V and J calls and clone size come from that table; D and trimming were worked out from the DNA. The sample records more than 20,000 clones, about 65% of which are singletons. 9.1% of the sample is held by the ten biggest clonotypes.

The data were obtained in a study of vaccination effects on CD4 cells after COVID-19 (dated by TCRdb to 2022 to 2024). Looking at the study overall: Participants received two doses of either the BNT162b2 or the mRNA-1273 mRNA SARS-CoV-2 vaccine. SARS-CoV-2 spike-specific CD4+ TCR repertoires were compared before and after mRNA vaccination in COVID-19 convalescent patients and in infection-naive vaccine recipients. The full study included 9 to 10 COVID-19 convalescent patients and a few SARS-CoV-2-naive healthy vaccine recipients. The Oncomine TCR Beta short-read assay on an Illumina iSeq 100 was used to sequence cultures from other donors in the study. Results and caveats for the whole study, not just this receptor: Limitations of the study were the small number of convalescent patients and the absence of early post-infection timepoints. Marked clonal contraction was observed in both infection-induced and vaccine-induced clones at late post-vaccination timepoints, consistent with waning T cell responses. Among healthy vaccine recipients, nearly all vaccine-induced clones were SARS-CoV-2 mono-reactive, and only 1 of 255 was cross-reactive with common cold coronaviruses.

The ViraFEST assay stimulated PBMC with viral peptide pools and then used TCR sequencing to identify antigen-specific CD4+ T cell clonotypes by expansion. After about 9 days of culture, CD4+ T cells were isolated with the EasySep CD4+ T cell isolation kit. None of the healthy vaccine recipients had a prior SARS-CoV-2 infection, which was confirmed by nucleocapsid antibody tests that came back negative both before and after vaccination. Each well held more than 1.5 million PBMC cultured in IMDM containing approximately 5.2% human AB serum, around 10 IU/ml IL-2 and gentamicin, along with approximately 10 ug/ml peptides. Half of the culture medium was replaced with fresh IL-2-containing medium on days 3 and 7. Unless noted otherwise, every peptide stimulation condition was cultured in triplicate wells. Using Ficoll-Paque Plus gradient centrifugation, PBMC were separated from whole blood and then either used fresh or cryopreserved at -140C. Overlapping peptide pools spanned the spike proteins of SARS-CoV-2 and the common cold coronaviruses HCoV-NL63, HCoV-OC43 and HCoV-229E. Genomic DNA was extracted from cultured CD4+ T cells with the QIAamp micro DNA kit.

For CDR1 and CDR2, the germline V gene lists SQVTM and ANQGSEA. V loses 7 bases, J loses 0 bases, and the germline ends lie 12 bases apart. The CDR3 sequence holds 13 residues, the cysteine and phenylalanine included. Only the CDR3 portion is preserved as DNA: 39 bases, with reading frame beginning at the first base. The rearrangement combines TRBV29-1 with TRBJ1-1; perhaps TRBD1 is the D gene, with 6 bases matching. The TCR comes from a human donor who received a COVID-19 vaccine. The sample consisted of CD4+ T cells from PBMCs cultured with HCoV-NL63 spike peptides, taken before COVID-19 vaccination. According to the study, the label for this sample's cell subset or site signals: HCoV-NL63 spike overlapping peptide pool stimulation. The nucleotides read TGCAGCGCAATGGACAGCATGAACACTGAAGCTTTCTTT. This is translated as CSAMDSMNTEAFF.